This T cell receptor (beta chain) appears in the sequencing data of a study of blood T cell repertoires in COVID-19. Study overall: COVID-19 samples collected from the United States, Italy and Spain covered acute and convalescent phases. Nucleic acid was either cDNA or gDNA, and it came from T cells, B-cell-depleted T cells, or PBMCs.

The CDR3 sequence is 16 residues long. Profiling relied on immunoSEQ multiplex PCR, and the TCRdb table lists in-frame clones only, not all of them. This table holds a few hundred thousand clones, roughly 85% found once. The sequencing input was peripheral blood. The receptor was derived from a young woman with acute or convalescent COVID-19. This rearrangement joins TRBV21-1 to TRBJ1-2; no DNA check was done on the table's D call, TRBD1. TRBV21-1 counts as a pseudogene. CDR3 bases: TGTGCCAGCAGCATCCCCACAGCCGCAGGGAAGAATGGCTACACCTTC. This codes for CASSIPTAAGKNGYTF.